This T cell receptor (beta chain) was found in a study of CD8 T cell repertoires and HIV-1 epitope variants. Overall study: Tested: three Gag epitope families, Nef HW9 and YT9. 1M T cells were kept uncultured as a baseline. Findings of the study overall: Fewer than ten TCR beta clonotypes were antigen-specific, roughly 6 apparently recognizing autologous or escape variants.

In its sample, this clone was seen a few times. Its antigen is undetermined. Produced via immunoSEQ multiplex PCR; TCRdb's table is partial and in-frame only. The sample shows about 5,000 clones, around 63% of them seen only once. The CDR3 is made up of 14 amino acids. V shed 3 bases and J 7 bases; nucleotides not matched to a gene: 8. CDR1 LNHNV and CDR2 YYDKDF come from the germline V gene (reference sequence). The receptor's source is a male donor with HIV. The chain links TRBV15 to TRBJ1-1, with 7 nucleotides matching TRBD1. Specimen: cultured CD8+ T cells derived from PBMCs. CDR3 region: CATSRSRGTDEAFF. The CDR3 region has the DNA TGTGCCACCAGCAGGTCCCGTGGGACAGATGAAGCTTTCTTT.